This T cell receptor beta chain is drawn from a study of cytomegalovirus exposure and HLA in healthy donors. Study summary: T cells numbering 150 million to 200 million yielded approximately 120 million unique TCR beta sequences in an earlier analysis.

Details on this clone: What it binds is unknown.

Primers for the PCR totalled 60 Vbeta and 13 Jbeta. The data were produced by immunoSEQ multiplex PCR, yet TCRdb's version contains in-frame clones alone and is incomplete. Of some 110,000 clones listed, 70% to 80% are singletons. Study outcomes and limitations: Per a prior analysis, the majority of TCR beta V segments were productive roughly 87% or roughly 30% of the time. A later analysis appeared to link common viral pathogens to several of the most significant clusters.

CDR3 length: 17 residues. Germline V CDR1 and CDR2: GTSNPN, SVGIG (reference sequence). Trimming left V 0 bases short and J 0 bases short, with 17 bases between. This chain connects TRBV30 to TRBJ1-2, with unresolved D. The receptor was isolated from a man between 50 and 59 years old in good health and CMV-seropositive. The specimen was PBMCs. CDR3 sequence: CAWSVWSGDLANYGYTF. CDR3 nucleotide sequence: TGTGCCTGGAGTGTATGGTCGGGAGACTTAGCTAACTATGGCTACACCTTC.